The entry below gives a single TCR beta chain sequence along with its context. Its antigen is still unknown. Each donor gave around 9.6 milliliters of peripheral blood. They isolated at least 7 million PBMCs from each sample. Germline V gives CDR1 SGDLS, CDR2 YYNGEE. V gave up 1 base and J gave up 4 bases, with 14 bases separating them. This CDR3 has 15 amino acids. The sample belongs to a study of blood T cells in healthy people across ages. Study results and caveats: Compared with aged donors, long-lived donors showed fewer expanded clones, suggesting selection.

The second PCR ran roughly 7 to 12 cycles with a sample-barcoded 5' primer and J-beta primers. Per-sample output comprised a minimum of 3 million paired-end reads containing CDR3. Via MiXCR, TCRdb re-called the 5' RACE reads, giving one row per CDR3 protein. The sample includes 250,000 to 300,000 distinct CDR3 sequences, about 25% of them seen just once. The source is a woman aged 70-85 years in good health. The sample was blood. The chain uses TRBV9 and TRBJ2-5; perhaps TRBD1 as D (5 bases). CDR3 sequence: CASSVTDGRGETQYF. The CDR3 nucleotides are TGTGCCAGCAGCGTAACGGACGGTAGGGGAGAGACCCAGTACTTC.